Listed here is a single T cell receptor beta chain. This sample stems from a study of blood T cell repertoires in COVID-19. Germline CDR1 is MDHEN and CDR2 is SYDVKM. There are 15 residues in the CDR3. With V trimmed by 3 bases and J by 3 bases, 5 bases remained unmatched. Sequenced by immunoSEQ multiplex PCR; TCRdb stores in-frame clones only, minus some. The profile shows roughly 210,000 clones, about nine tenths of them singletons. The receptor was isolated from a man under 40 in a cohort exposed to, infected with or recovered from COVID-19 (not recorded which). The sequenced material came from PBMCs or T cells enriched from blood (not recorded which). The rearrangement joins TRBV28 to TRBJ1-5; 7 positions agree with TRBD1. Here the CDR3 DNA reads TGTGCCAGCAGTTTTCGACAGGGAGTCAATCAGCCCCAGCATTTT. It encodes CASSFRQGVNQPQHF.